The next 6 T cell receptor beta chains were all read from a single sample in a study of PD-L1 blockade in urothelial cancer. Using immunoSEQ multiplex PCR, the repertoire was profiled, and TCRdb retains in-frame clones only, with some absent. This sample has some 80,000 clones; 87% occur once, and the top ten carry over 5%. The sequences come from PBMCs, collected around atezolizumab (anti-PD-L1) treatment. These receptors all come from a woman in her sixties or seventies with urothelial cancer.

The chain uses TRBV7-8 and TRBJ2-1, with D unresolved. V lost 1 base and J lost 0, with 13 bases in between. The CDR3 consists of 17 residues. From germline, CDR1 is SGHVS and CDR2 FQNEAQ. For the CDR3, the DNA is TGTGCCAGCAGCTTAGGAATGTCCCTGAGCTCCTACAATGAGCAGTTCTTC. Its protein product is CASSLGMSLSSYNEQFF.

The V and J genes are TRBV7-2 and TRBJ1-2; D is unresolved. CDR1 is SGHTA and CDR2 is FQGNSA in the germline V gene. The CDR3 loop spans 15 amino acids. V gave up 1 base and J gave up 2 bases, with 11 bases separating them. The CDR3 sequence: CASSLESGWNYGYTF. The CDR3 DNA is TGTGCCAGCAGCTTAGAGTCAGGTTGGAACTATGGCTACACCTTC.

This chain uses TRBV7-2 with TRBJ2-1; 13 bases align to TRBD2. J lost 10 bases, V lost 5 bases, and 14 bases had no gene match. Germline V gene lookup returns CDR1 SGHTA and CDR2 FQGNSA. The CDR3 loop spans 17 amino acids. The CDR3 sequence: CASSPELLAGGPREQFF. The DNA of the CDR3 is TGTGCCAGCAGCCCAGAACTACTAGCGGGGGGGCCGAGGGAGCAGTTCTTC.

The chain links TRBV13 to TRBJ2-7, with 9 bases lining up with TRBD1. Germline V gene data show CDR1 as PRHDT and CDR2 as FYEKMQ (reference sequence). This CDR3 has 17 amino acids. After removal of 0 bases from V and 1 base from J, the junction contained 7 bases not matched to a gene. CDR3 residues: CASSLGPSGTGSYEQYF. The DNA of the CDR3 is TGTGCCAGCAGCTTAGGTCCCTCCGGGACAGGGTCCTACGAGCAGTACTTC. Filled out from reference TRBV13 and TRBJ2-7, the complete variable domain reads AAGVIQSPRHLIKEKRETATLKCYPIPRHDTVYWYQQGPGQDPQFLISFYEKMQSDKGSIPDRFSAQQFSDYHSELNMSSLELGDSALYFCASSLGPSGTGSYEQYFGPGTRLTVT.

V and J are TRBV27 and TRBJ2-2; no clear D gene. There are 14 residues in the CDR3. Germline CDR1 MNHEY, CDR2 SMNVEV (reference sequence). V was trimmed by 0 bases and J by 6 bases, leaving 8 bases between them. The CDR3 nucleotides are TGTGCCAGCAGTTTATCTCGGTTATCCGGGGAGCTGTTTTTT. Residues: CASSLSRLSGELFF.

The chain recombines TRBV6-1 with TRBJ2-2; D unclear. Germline loops: CDR1 MNHNS, CDR2 SASEGT. V lost 3 bases, J lost 4 bases, and 12 bases lay in between. The CDR3 loop spans 15 amino acids. This CDR3 reads CASSEFLPSTGELFF. The DNA for the CDR3 is TGTGCCAGCAGTGAGTTTCTACCATCCACCGGGGAGCTGTTTTTT.